This TCR beta chain was retrieved from a study of shared clonotypes between healthy human individuals. The study's findings and limits: For naive CD4 cells, around 5.1% of clonotypes were shared across four donors. The researchers took only blood, and tissue repertoires probably look different.

Methods used by the authors: Filtering differed because ImmunoSEQ produced junction-only sequences that carried no quality scores. The method was immunoSEQ multiplex PCR; TCRdb's version includes in-frame clones alone and lacks a portion of them. That table supplies the V and J calls and clone size; D and trimming were determined from the DNA. Of about 2,500,000 clones in the sample, about 92% are singletons; the top ten hold around 0.14%. Germline assignment: CDR1 GTSNPN and CDR2 SVGIG (reference sequence). There are 13 residues in the CDR3. V was trimmed by 2 bases and J by 6 bases, leaving 10 bases between them. CD4+ cells yielded CD45RA+ naive and CD45RA-negative memory subsets. In regard to this clone: Its antigen is not known. Other nucleotide sequences in the sample specify the same CDR3.

The sequenced sample consisted of naive CD4+ T cells sorted from blood. Documented subset: CD45RA+ positively selected. The chain has TRBV30 and TRBJ2-2; D may correspond to TRBD1 or TRBD2 (5 bases each). The clonotype was recovered from a man aged 18 to 30 in good health. CDR3 DNA sequence: TGTGCCTGGAGTCGGGACCTCGCCGGGGAGCTGTTTTTT. Residues: CAWSRDLAGELFF.